The clone carrying this TCR beta chain was detected ten times or more. Its target is unknown. Unique molecular identifiers were in the cDNA, with template-switch universal primer binding. TCRdb redid the calling of the 5' RACE reads with MiXCR, one entry per CDR3 protein. Of around 370,000 distinct CDR3 sequences in the sample, 8.5% to 10% were seen once. This sample was included in a study of identical twins. Study findings and constraints: Models underestimated out-of-frame TCR alpha sharing in monozygotic twins.

Healthy Caucasian individuals made up all the donors. Per germline, CDR1 MNHEY and CDR2 SMNVEV (reference sequence). V was clipped by 3 bases and J by 2 bases; unmatched bases: 6. This CDR3 has 16 residues. The clonotype was recovered from a woman aged 45-65 years in good health. Sequenced: naive T cells sorted from blood. The rearrangement uses TRBV27 and TRBJ2-3, with 9 bases that match TRBD1. In DNA form, the CDR3 reads TGTGCCAGCAGTTTTCTCGGGACAGGGATCACAGATACGCAGTATTTT. This codes for CASSFLGTGITDTQYF.